The 14 T cell receptor beta chains reported below all come from one sample, sequenced in a study of tumor-infiltrating lymphocytes in primary liver carcinoma. It was from about 19-30 mg of unsorted bulk tissue that RNA and DNA were co-extracted. The input was 450 to 500 ng total RNA; TCR beta cDNA was made from it with a constant-region primer. Modified slightly, ARM-PCR produced TCR beta libraries over three nested multiplex PCR rounds. Forward primers for TRBV1-TRBV30 and a C-beta reverse primer served the first two PCR rounds, at approximately 10 cycles each. TCRdb re-called the multiplex PCR reads with MiXCR, one entry per CDR3 protein. Counted here are about 210,000 distinct CDR3 sequences, just under 85% occurring once; the ten biggest clones make up 15% to 20%. Sequencing input: tumor tissue from primary liver carcinoma. Receptors were obtained from a man aged 35 to 55 with primary liver carcinoma and hepatitis B virus infection.

With respect to this clonotype: One junction end does not reproduce the germline sequence, and a read error may be involved. The rearrangement joins TRBV4-1 to TRBJ2-1, with D unresolved. The CDR3 is made up of 15 amino acids. Germline-derived CDR1 and CDR2 are MGHRA and YSYEKL. CDR3 bases: TGTGCCGGCAGCCAAGATGGAATATCCTACAATGAGCAGTTCTTC. It specifies CAGSQDGISYNEQFF.

Of note for this clonotype: One end of the junction is discordant with germline, which a read error may explain. The chain carries TRBV14 and TRBJ2-6; weak D call: TRBD1 (5 bases). Germline V gene sequence: CDR1 SGHDN, CDR2 FVKESK. The CDR3 sequence is 20 residues long. This CDR3 is CASSQDRVPTLSSGANVLIF. DNA of the CDR3: TGTGCCAGCAGCCAAGATAGGGTACCGACTCTTAGCTCTGGGGCCAACGTCCTGATTTTC.

CDR3 sequence (DNA): TGTGCCAGCAGCTTTCCGAATAGCGGCACAGATACGCAGTATTTT. Translating gives CASSFPNSGTDTQYF. The chain couples TRBV7-9 to TRBJ2-3; tentatively, D is TRBD2 (5 bases). CDR3 length equals 15 residues. Trimming took 3 bases from V and 1 from J, leaving 11 bases between them. Germline lookup yields CDR1 SEHNR and CDR2 FQNEAQ (reference sequence). Based on the CDR3 plus reference TRBV7-9 and TRBJ2-3, the full variable domain is DTGVSQNPRHKITKRGQNVTFRCDPISEHNRLYWYRQTLGQGPEFLTYFQNEAQLEKSRLLSDRFSAERPKGSFSTLEIQRTEQGDSAMYLCASSFPNSGTDTQYFGPGTRLTVL.

The count of this clonotype is one. The chain uses TRBV28 and TRBJ1-2, with D hard to call. Germline lookup yields CDR1 MDHEN and CDR2 SYDVKM. The CDR3 length is 13 residues. V was shortened by 5 bases and J by 6 bases, with 13 bases between the two germline ends. CDR3: CASSEVHGNGYTF. The CDR3 region has the DNA TGTGCCAGCAGTGAGGTCCATGGAAATGGCTACACCTTC.

The chain carries TRBV4-2 and TRBJ2-4, with 9 bases lining up with TRBD2. Germline CDR1 LGHNA, CDR2 YNFKEQ. CDR3 size: 17 residues. The trim removed 1 base at V and 8 bases at J, leaving 12 bases unmatched. Here the CDR3 reads CASSQGAGLAEKDIQYF. CDR3 DNA sequence: TGTGCCAGCAGCCAAGGTGCGGGACTAGCAGAAAAAGACATTCAGTACTTC.

This clonotype was picked up one time. A read error may produce the germline difference seen at one junction end. The chain joins TRBV2 to TRBJ1-1; tentative D call: TRBD1 (5 bases). CDR1 is SNHLY, CDR2 FYNNEI, per germline. CDR3 length equals 13 residues. CDR3 DNA sequence: TGTGCCAGCAGTGGACAGTGTTTTCCTGAAGCCTTCTTT. Translated: CASSGQCFPEAFF.

The V call is TRBV7-8, the J call TRBJ2-1; TRBD2 matches at 11 bases. Germline CDR1 and CDR2: SGHVS and FQNEAQ. CDR3 size: 17 residues. V was clipped by 3 bases and J by 13 bases; unmatched bases: 17. DNA for the CDR3: TGTGCCAGCAGCTTCTTAGCGGGAGGGCCGGTTTCCAACGATCAGTTCTTC. Translating it yields CASSFLAGGPVSNDQFF.

This chain joins TRBV10-2 and TRBJ2-5, with D unresolved. There are 14 residues in the CDR3. Looked up from germline, CDR1 is WSHSY and CDR2 is SAAADI. Between the trimmed V and J ends, which lost 4 bases and 13 bases, there was a span of 22 bases. CDR3 residues: CASSGSSRQETWYF. Written as DNA, the CDR3 is TGCGCCAGCAGTGGTAGTTCCAGACAAGAGACCTGGTACTTC.

The gene calls are TRBV4-1 and TRBJ2-7; TRBD1 matches 7 bases. Per germline, CDR1 MGHRA and CDR2 YSYEKL. The junction had 14 bases not matched to a gene; V was cut back by 5 bases and J by 4 bases. CDR3 length equals 16 residues. The CDR3 DNA sequence: TGCGCCAGCAGCGCACGGGACAGAGCTAGTTTGTACGAGCAGTACTTC. Encoded protein: CASSARDRASLYEQYF.

To note about this clonotype: The junction and the germline gene differ at one end; a read error may be behind it. The DNA for the CDR3 is TGTGTCAGCAGTGACTATAACAATGAGCAGTTCTTC. Encoded protein: CVSSDYNNEQFF. This chain joins TRBV12-3 or TRBV12-4 and TRBJ2-1; tentatively, D is TRBD2 (5 bases). The CDR3 length is 12 residues.

The gene calls are TRBV6-5 and TRBJ2-3, with 12 bases identical to TRBD2. The CDR3 loop spans 15 amino acids. J gave up 3 bases and V 9 bases, and 7 bases lay outside the gene matches. The germline gives CDR1 MNHEY, CDR2 SVGAGI. DNA for the CDR3: TGTGCCAGTCACCTAGGACTAGCGGGAACAGATACGCAGTATTTT. It is translated as CASHLGLAGTDTQYF.

Remarks on this clonotype: The junction departs from the called germline gene at one end, perhaps through a read error. This sequence joins TRBV4-1 and TRBJ2-3, with 16 bases aligning to TRBD2. The CDR3 is 19 amino acids. Germline V CDR1 and CDR2: MGHRA, YSYEKL. This chain's CDR3 is CASIQSGTSGGAATDTQYF. The DNA of the CDR3 is TGTGCCAGCATCCAATCCGGGACTAGCGGGGGGGCCGCGACAGATACGCAGTATTTT.

This clonotype was counted a single time. A junction end diverges from the germline sequence, so it may reflect a read error. V is TRBV6-1 and J is TRBJ2-1; D tentatively fits TRBD1 or TRBD2 (6 bases each). The CDR3 spans 14 residues. Looked up from germline, CDR1 is MNHNS and CDR2 is SASEGT. The CDR3 loop is CASHLGGSYNEQFF. In nucleotides, the CDR3 is TGTGCCAGCCACTTGGGGGGCTCCTATAATGAGCAGTTCTTC.

The rearrangement links TRBV7-9 to TRBJ1-5, with TRBD1 matching 8 bases. The CDR3 totals 14 residues. Germline loops: CDR1 SEHNR, CDR2 FQNEAQ (reference sequence). This CDR3 is CDISPPGGSQPQHF. The CDR3 nucleotides are TGTGACATCAGCCCTCCAGGGGGCTCTCAGCCCCAGCATTTT. Complete variable domain (other parts from reference TRBV7-9 and TRBJ1-5): DTGVSQNPRHKITKRGQNVTFRCDPISEHNRLYWYRQTLGQGPEFLTYFQNEAQLEKSRLLSDRFSAERPKGSFSTLEIQRTEQGDSAMYLCDISPPGGSQPQHFGDGTRLSIL.